The 23 T cell receptor beta chains below all came from one sample that was sequenced in a study of cytomegalovirus exposure and HLA in healthy donors. The PCR had 60 Vbeta and 13 Jbeta primers. Measured with immunoSEQ multiplex PCR; TCRdb has only the in-frame clones, and not every one. The sample table includes 100,000 to 150,000 clones. Sequenced: PBMCs. The receptors derive from a man aged 35-49 years in good health and CMV-seronegative.

The chain uses TRBV7-6 and TRBJ2-2, with 8 bases that match TRBD1. After removal of 5 bases from V and 1 base from J, the junction contained 3 bases not matched to a gene. This CDR3 has 15 residues. Germline V lookup: CDR1 SGHVS, CDR2 FNYEAQ. CDR3 sequence reads: CASSRGQGNTGELFF. The CDR3 DNA follows: TGTGCCAGCAGCCGTGGACAGGGGAACACCGGGGAGCTGTTTTTT.

The chain carries TRBV6-5 and TRBJ2-7; D ambiguous. CDR1 and CDR2 (germline): MNHEY, SVGAGI. The CDR3 spans 16 residues. Between the trimmed V and J ends, which lost 0 bases and 1 base, there was a span of 13 bases. The CDR3 sequence: CASSYSVSGRSYEQYF. The CDR3 DNA follows: TGTGCCAGCAGTTACTCAGTGTCAGGTAGATCCTACGAGCAGTACTTC.

The chain combines TRBV10-1 with TRBJ2-3; 10 bases are a match to TRBD1. Germline CDR1 reads WNHNN; CDR2 reads SYGVQD (reference sequence). This CDR3 comprises 14 residues. V gave up 6 bases and J gave up 5 bases; unmatched junction bases: 5. CDR3 protein: CASRPDRGQDTQYF. The CDR3 DNA is TGCGCCAGCAGGCCCGACAGGGGGCAAGATACGCAGTATTTT.

This sequence joins TRBV18 and TRBJ2-3; D uncertain. Germline lookup yields CDR1 KGHSH and CDR2 LQKENI. The CDR3 runs 13 residues. Trimming left V 3 bases short and J 6 bases short, with 10 bases between. CDR3 bases: TGTGCCAGCTCACCCGCGCAAGAGGATACGCAGTATTTT. It yields the protein CASSPAQEDTQYF.

This chain links TRBV7-3 with TRBJ2-2; 7 bases are a match to TRBD1. The trim removed 5 bases at V and 3 bases at J, leaving 12 bases unmatched. Germline CDR1 reads SGHTA; CDR2 reads FQGTGA. CDR3 length: 17 amino acids. Here the CDR3 reads CASSHRQGGIYTGELFF. In DNA, the CDR3 is TGTGCCAGCAGCCATAGACAGGGTGGGATTTACACCGGGGAGCTGTTTTTT.

The chain uses TRBV9 and TRBJ1-1, with D maybe TRBD1 (6 bases). The CDR3 length is 15 residues. CDR1 is SGDLS, CDR2 YYNGEE, per germline. Trimming removed 4 bases at V and 0 bases at J, with 13 bases between. Here the CDR3 DNA reads TGTGCCAGCAGCCTTAAACAGGGTTTGAACACTGAAGCTTTCTTT. Translated: CASSLKQGLNTEAFF.

The rearrangement links TRBV5-4 to TRBJ2-3; D might be TRBD1 (6 bases). Germline assignment: CDR1 SGHNT and CDR2 YYREEE (reference sequence). This CDR3 spans 15 amino acids. Trimming removed 3 bases at V and 3 bases at J, with 14 bases between. The CDR3 loop reads CASSSGQKGTDTQYF. CDR3 in DNA: TGTGCCAGCAGCTCCGGACAGAAGGGGACAGATACGCAGTATTTT. Complete variable domain (other parts from reference TRBV5-4 and TRBJ2-3): ETGVTQSPTHLIKTRGQQVTLRCSSQSGHNTVSWYQQALGQGPQFIFQYYREEENGRGNFPPRFSGLQFPNYSSELNVNALELDDSALYLCASSSGQKGTDTQYFGPGTRLTVL.

The chain has TRBV7-2 and TRBJ2-1; 12 bases match TRBD2. The CDR3 consists of 15 residues. Germline V gene data show CDR1 as SGHTA and CDR2 as FQGNSA. V trimming: 1 base; J trimming: 10 bases; junction bases outside the gene matches: 5. The CDR3 loop reads CASSLGLAGVREQFF. CDR3 DNA sequence: TGTGCCAGCAGCTTAGGACTAGCGGGAGTAAGGGAGCAGTTCTTC.

The genes are TRBV4-1 and TRBJ2-1, with a tentative D call TRBD2 (6 bases). The CDR3 extends over 15 amino acids. CDR1 MGHRA and CDR2 YSYEKL come from the germline V gene. V lost 3 bases and J lost 6, with 15 bases in between. The CDR3: CASSHGGMMVNEQFF. DNA of the CDR3: TGCGCCAGCAGCCATGGGGGGATGATGGTCAATGAGCAGTTCTTC.

The rearrangement links TRBV10-2 to TRBJ2-1, with a weak D call TRBD2 (6 bases). V was trimmed by 6 bases and J by 7 bases, leaving 16 bases between them. Germline values: CDR1 WSHSY, CDR2 SAAADI. The CDR3 consists of 14 residues. CDR3 in DNA: TGCGCCAGCAGCCGTTGGGACTTCGGGAATGAGCAGTTCTTC. Protein product: CASSRWDFGNEQFF.

Worth noting for this clone: Its ends do not fully match the called genes, so a read error is possible. The chain recombines TRBV2 with TRBJ2-1, with 11 nucleotides matching TRBD2. This CDR3 region has 16 residues. CDR1 and CDR2 from the germline V gene are SNHLY and FYNNEI. The CDR3 DNA follows: TGTGCCAGCAGTGAAACAACTAGCGGGAGCTACAATGTGCAGTTCTTC. This codes for CASSETTSGSYNVQFF. The complete variable domain, with remaining parts taken from reference TRBV2 and TRBJ2-1, reads EPEVTQTPSHQVTQMGQEVILRCVPISNHLYFYWYRQILGQKVEFLVSFYNNEISEKSEIFDDQFSVERPDGSNFTLKIRSTKLEDSAMYFCASSETTSGSYNVQFFGPGTRLTVL.

J is TRBJ2-1 and V is TRBV7-9; 9 bases line up with TRBD1. There are 14 residues in the CDR3. The V gene end was trimmed by 5 bases and the J gene end by 12 bases; junction bases not matched to a gene: 11. The V gene's germline CDR1 is SEHNR and CDR2 FQNEAQ (reference sequence). The CDR3 loop is CASSRGTGIIGQFF. CDR3 in DNA: TGTGCCAGCAGCCGAGGGACAGGGATCATTGGGCAGTTCTTC.

The chain uses TRBV5-1 and TRBJ1-2; D gene uncertain. The ends were cut back, 4 bases at V and 4 bases at J, with 17 bases in the middle. CDR3 length equals 15 residues. Germline V CDR1 and CDR2: SGHRS, YFSETQ. The CDR3 coding sequence is TGCGCCAGCAGCCTTGAATGGGGAGAGGGCTATGGCTACACCTTC. Its translation: CASSLEWGEGYGYTF.

This rearrangement joins TRBV9 to TRBJ2-7, with D possibly matching TRBD2 (6 bases). Germline V gene data show CDR1 as SGDLS and CDR2 as YYNGEE. Trimming pared 0 bases from V and 3 bases from J, leaving 10 bases between. This CDR3 is 14 amino acids long. The CDR3 nucleotides are TGTGCCAGCAGCGTAGGGTCTAGCGACTACGAGCAGTACTTC. Its protein product is CASSVGSSDYEQYF. Based on the CDR3 plus reference TRBV9 and TRBJ2-7, the full variable domain is DSGVTQTPKHLITATGQRVTLRCSPRSGDLSVYWYQQSLDQGLQFLIQYYNGEERAKGNILERFSAQQFPDLHSELNLSSLELGDSALYFCASSVGSSDYEQYFGPGTRLTVT.

V usage is TRBV5-1 and J usage is TRBJ2-2; a possible D gene is TRBD1 (5 bases). The CDR3 loop spans 17 amino acids. The germline V gene encodes CDR1 SGHRS and CDR2 YFSETQ. V dropped 0 bases and J dropped 4 bases, with 16 bases sitting between them. CDR3 loop: CASSLGVYQGATGELFF. In DNA form, the CDR3 reads TGCGCCAGCAGCTTGGGAGTTTACCAGGGTGCCACCGGGGAGCTGTTTTTT. Full variable domain (outside the CDR3, taken from reference TRBV5-1 and TRBJ2-2): KAGVTQTPRYLIKTRGQQVTLSCSPISGHRSVSWYQQTPGQGLQFLFEYFSETQRNKGNFPGRFSGRQFSNSRSEMNVSTLELGDSALYLCASSLGVYQGATGELFFGEGSRLTVL.

This chain joins TRBV5-1 and TRBJ2-3; the match to TRBD2 covers 9 bases. This CDR3 has 17 amino acids. Trimming at V came to 4 bases and at J to 1 base, leaving 10 bases not matched to a gene. Germline V CDR1 and CDR2: SGHRS, YFSETQ. The CDR3, as DNA: TGCGCCAGCAGCCAGATCACTAGCGGGCTGGGCACAGATACGCAGTATTTT. It yields the protein CASSQITSGLGTDTQYF.

Turning to this clone: Other DNA variants within this sample encode the same CDR3. Here the CDR3 reads CASSQGNYGYTF. CDR3 nucleotides: TGTGCCAGCAGTCAGGGTAACTATGGCTACACCTTC. V is TRBV6-1 and J is TRBJ1-2, with D possibly matching TRBD1 (5 bases). The CDR3 runs 12 residues. Per the germline V gene, CDR1 is MNHNS and CDR2 is SASEGT. Trimming removed 5 bases from V and 1 base from J, with 5 bases in between.

V usage is TRBV19 and J usage is TRBJ1-4; 7 bases fit TRBD1. Germline loops: CDR1 LNHDA, CDR2 SQIVND (reference sequence). This CDR3 spans 15 amino acids. Trimming cost V 3 bases and J 3 bases; bases outside gene matches: 4. Here the CDR3 reads CASSIDRAANEKLFF. CDR3 nucleotide sequence: TGTGCCAGTAGTATCGACAGGGCGGCTAATGAAAAACTGTTTTTT.

The V gene is TRBV6-5, the J gene TRBJ1-1, with D uncertain. V lost 0 bases and J 1 base, leaving 9 bases between the germline ends. Germline V gene data show CDR1 as MNHEY and CDR2 as SVGAGI. CDR3 size: 15 residues. The CDR3 DNA is TGTGCCAGCAGTTACTCGAGTCCCAAGAACACTGAAGCTTTCTTT. This gives the protein CASSYSSPKNTEAFF.

The genes are TRBV7-7 and TRBJ2-1; D might be TRBD1 (7 bases). The CDR3 extends over 14 amino acids. Germline V gives CDR1 SSHAT, CDR2 FNYEAQ (reference sequence). CDR3 coding DNA: TGTGCTAGCGGACCGGGACAGATTCTCAATGAGCAGTTCTTC. Protein: CASGPGQILNEQFF.

The V and J genes are TRBV30 and TRBJ1-2, with 8 bases matching TRBD1. The CDR3 length is 13 residues. Trimming removed 2 bases from V and 7 bases from J; junction bases left unmatched: 6. Germline loops: CDR1 GTSNPN, CDR2 SVGIG (reference sequence). As DNA, the CDR3 is TGTGCCTGGAGTAACGGCAGGGGGCCTGGCTACACCTTC. It codes for CAWSNGRGPGYTF.

In regard to this clone: Other DNA variants within this sample encode the same CDR3. This CDR3 reads CASSYSGGQETQYF. As DNA, the CDR3 is TGTGCCAGCAGTTACTCGGGGGGACAAGAGACCCAGTACTTC. This rearrangement joins TRBV6-5 to TRBJ2-5; D perhaps matches TRBD2 (6 bases). Trimming shortened V by 0 bases and J by 2 bases, and 7 bases separated the two germline ends. The CDR3 spans 14 residues. Per germline, CDR1 MNHEY and CDR2 SVGAGI.

V gene TRBV5-5 combines with J gene TRBJ2-5; the match to TRBD2 covers 7 bases. The germline gives CDR1 SGHKS, CDR2 YYEKEE (reference sequence). The CDR3 extends over 16 amino acids. With 4 bases clipped from V and 0 bases from J, the junction kept 9 bases outside the gene matches. As DNA, the CDR3 is TGTGCCAGCAGCATTGGGACTAATCTGTACCAAGAGACCCAGTACTTC. The encoded protein is CASSIGTNLYQETQYF.